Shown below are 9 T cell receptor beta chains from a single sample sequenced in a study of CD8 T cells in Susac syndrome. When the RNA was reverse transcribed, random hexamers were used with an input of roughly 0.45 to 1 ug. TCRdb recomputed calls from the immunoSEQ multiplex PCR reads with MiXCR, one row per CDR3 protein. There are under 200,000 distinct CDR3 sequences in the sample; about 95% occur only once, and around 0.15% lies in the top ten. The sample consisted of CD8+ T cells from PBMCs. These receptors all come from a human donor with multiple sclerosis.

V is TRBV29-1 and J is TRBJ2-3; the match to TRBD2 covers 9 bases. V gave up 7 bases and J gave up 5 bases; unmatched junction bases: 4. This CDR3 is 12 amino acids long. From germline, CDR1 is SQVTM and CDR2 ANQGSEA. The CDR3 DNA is TGCAGCGGACTAGCGGCGGTAGATACGCAGTATTTT. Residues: CSGLAAVDTQYF.

As DNA, the CDR3 is TGTGCCAGCAGTCCATTTGCTTCCACAGATACGCAGTATTTT. Translating it yields CASSPFASTDTQYF. The rearrangement links TRBV12-3 or TRBV12-4 to TRBJ2-3; D ambiguous. The CDR3 is 14 amino acids. Trimming stripped 5 bases from V and 2 bases from J, with 11 bases between.

CDR3 sequence reads: CASSYLGRQETQYF. The CDR3 bases are TGTGCCAGCAGTTACCTAGGCAGGCAAGAGACCCAGTACTTC. The chain couples TRBV6-6 to TRBJ2-5; D gene ambiguous. CDR1 and CDR2 (germline): MNHNY, SVGAGI (reference sequence). The length of the CDR3 is 14 residues. The V end was cut by 2 bases, the J end by 2 bases, with 9 bases between.

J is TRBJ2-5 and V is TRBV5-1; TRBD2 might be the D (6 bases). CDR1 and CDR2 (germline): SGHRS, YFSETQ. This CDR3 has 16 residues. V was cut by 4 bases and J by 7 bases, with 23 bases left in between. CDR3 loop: CASSQPGGDSPGTQYF. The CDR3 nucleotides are TGCGCCAGCAGCCAACCCGGTGGGGACTCGCCGGGGACCCAGTACTTC. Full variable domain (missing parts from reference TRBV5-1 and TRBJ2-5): KAGVTQTPRYLIKTRGQQVTLSCSPISGHRSVSWYQQTPGQGLQFLFEYFSETQRNKGNFPGRFSGRQFSNSRSEMNVSTLELGDSALYLCASSQPGGDSPGTQYFGPGTRLLVL.

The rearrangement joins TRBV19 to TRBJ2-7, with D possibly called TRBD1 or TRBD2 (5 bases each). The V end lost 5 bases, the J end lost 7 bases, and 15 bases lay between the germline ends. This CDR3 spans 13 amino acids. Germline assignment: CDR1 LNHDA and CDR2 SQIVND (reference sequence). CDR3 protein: CASSRDGAGEQYF. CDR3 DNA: TGTGCCAGTAGTCGGGACGGCGCTGGAGAGCAGTACTTC.

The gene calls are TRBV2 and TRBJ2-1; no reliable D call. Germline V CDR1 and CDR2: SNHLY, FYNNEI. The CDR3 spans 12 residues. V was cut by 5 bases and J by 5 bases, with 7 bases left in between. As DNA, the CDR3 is TGTGCCAGCAGTACAGTCAACAATGAGCAGTTCTTC. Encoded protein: CASSTVNNEQFF.

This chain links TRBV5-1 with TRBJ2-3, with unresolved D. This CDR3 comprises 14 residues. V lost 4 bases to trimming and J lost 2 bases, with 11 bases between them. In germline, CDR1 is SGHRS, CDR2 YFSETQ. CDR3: CASSPVGLTDTQYF. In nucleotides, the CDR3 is TGCGCCAGCAGCCCTGTAGGCCTCACAGATACGCAGTATTTT.

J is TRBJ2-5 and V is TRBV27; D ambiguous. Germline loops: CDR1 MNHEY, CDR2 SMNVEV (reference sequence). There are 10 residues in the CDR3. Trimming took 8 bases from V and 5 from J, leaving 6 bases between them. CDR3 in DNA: TGTGCCAGCGGGTGGGAGACCCAGTACTTC. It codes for CASGWETQYF.

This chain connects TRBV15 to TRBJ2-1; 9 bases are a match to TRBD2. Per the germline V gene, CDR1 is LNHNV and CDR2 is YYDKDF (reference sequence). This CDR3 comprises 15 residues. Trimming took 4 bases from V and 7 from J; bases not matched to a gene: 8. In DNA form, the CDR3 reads TGTGCCACCAGCACCTTAGCGGGAGCGGGGAATGAGCAGTTCTTC. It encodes CATSTLAGAGNEQFF.